Reported below is one T cell receptor (beta chain). What it binds is not known. This sample was taken from a study of T cell repertoires in cytomegalovirus infection. Study details: Both CMV infection and a matching HLA type were indicated by public TCR beta signatures. Study findings and constraints: HLA-C-restricted CMV-specific TCR beta clonotypes were dominant in the ex vivo response.

TCRdb ran MiXCR on the reads and lists one entry per CDR3 protein. The sample comprises under 250,000 distinct CDR3 sequences, about 12% of which are singletons, and around 1.6% rests with the top ten. The V end was cut by 1 base, the J end by 2 bases, with 15 bases between. The CDR3 is made up of 16 amino acids. CDR1 is SGHDT, CDR2 YYEEEE, per germline. This TCR came from a human donor in good health (CMV status not recorded). Some clones in this sample may be carry-over from other donors' samples. This chain links TRBV5-6 with TRBJ2-5; D unresolved. Specimen: PBMCs. The CDR3 here is CASSLYLDGIQETQYF. The CDR3 bases are TGTGCCAGCAGCTTGTATTTGGACGGAATACAAGAGACCCAGTACTTC. The full variable domain, rest sourced from reference TRBV5-6 and TRBJ2-5, is DAGVTQSPTHLIKTRGQQVTLRCSPKSGHDTVSWYQQALGQGPQFIFQYYEEEERQRGNFPDRFSGHQFPNYSSELNVNALLLGDSALYLCASSLYLDGIQETQYFGPGTRLLVL.